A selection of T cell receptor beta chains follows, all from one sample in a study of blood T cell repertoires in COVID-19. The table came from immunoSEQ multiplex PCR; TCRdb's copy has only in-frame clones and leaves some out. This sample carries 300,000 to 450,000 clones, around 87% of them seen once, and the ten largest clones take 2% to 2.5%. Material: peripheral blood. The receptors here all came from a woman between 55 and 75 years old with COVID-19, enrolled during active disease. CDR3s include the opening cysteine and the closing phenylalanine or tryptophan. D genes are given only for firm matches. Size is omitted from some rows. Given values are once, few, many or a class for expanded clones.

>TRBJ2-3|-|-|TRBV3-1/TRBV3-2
CASSQDVGGGARDTQYF
TGTGCCAGCAGCCAAGATGTGGGGGGGGGCGCCCGGGATACGCAGTATTTT
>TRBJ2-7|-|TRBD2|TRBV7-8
CASSMGLAGLDTTPYEQYF
TGTGCCAGCAGCATGGGACTAGCGGGGCTAGACACAACCCCGTACGAGCAGTACTTC
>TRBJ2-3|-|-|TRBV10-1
CASSEFGGLTDTQYF
TGCGCCAGCAGTGAGTTCGGGGGGCTCACAGATACGCAGTATTTT
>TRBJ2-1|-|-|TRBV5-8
CASSSGVGVTYNEQFF
TGTGCCAGCAGCTCTGGTGTGGGAGTCACCTACAATGAGCAGTTCTTC
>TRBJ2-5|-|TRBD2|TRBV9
CASSVAASGGSETQYF
TGTGCCAGCAGCGTAGCGGCTAGCGGGGGGTCGGAGACCCAGTACTTC
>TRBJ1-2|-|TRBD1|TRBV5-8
CASSSPGQGSSNTF
TGTGCCAGCAGCTCCCCGGGACAGGGCTCTTCGAACACCTTC
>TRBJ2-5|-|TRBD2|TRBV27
CASSPLAGGETQYF
TGTGCCAGCAGTCCTTTAGCGGGGGGGGAGACCCAGTACTTC
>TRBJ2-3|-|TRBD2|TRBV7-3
CASSLTMGLPDTQYF
TGTGCCAGCAGCTTAACAATGGGACTACCAGATACGCAGTATTTT
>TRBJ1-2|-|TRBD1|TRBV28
CASTLLQGVHGYTF
TGTGCCAGCACTCTTCTGCAGGGGGTACATGGCTACACCTTC
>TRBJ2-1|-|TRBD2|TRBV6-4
CASWVRGACYNEQFF
TGTGCCAGCTGGGTGCGGGGGGCCTGTTACAATGAGCAGTTCTTC
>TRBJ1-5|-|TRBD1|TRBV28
CASSLTGDRYSNQPQHF
TGTGCCAGCAGTTTGACAGGGGATCGATATAGCAATCAGCCCCAGCATTTT
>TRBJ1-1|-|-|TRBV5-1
CASSFHRANTEAFF
TGCGCCAGCAGCTTCCACAGGGCGAACACTGAAGCTTTCTTT
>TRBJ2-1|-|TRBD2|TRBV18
CASSPMTSAGEQFF
TGTGCCAGCTCACCCATGACTAGCGCGGGTGAGCAGTTCTTC
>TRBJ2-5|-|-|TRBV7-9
CASIPEEEETQYF
TGTGCCAGCATCCCCGAAGAGGAAGAGACCCAGTACTTC
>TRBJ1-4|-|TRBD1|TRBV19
CASSLDRGTFGKLFF
TGTGCCAGTAGTTTAGACAGGGGGACGTTTGGAAAACTGTTTTTT
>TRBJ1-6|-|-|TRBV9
CASSAVPGGGGNSPLHF
TGTGCCAGCAGCGCCGTACCGGGGGGGGGCGGTAATTCACCCCTCCACTTT
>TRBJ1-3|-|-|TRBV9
CASSTYRAGEGNTIYF
TGTGCCAGCAGCACATACAGGGCGGGAGAGGGAAACACCATATATTTT
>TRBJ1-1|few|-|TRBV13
CASRTKAGENTEAFF
TGTGCCAGCAGAACCAAGGCAGGCGAGAACACTGAAGCTTTCTTT
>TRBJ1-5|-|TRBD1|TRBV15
CATSRVGRGQQPQHF
TGTGCCACCAGCAGAGTCGGCAGGGGGCAACAGCCCCAGCATTTT
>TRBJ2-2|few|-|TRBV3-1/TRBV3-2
CASSPWHKIGELFF
TGTGCCAGCAGCCCCTGGCACAAGATCGGGGAGCTGTTTTTT
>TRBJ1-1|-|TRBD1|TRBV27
CASEGQGRTEAFF
TGTGCCAGCGAGGGACAGGGTAGGACTGAAGCTTTCTTT
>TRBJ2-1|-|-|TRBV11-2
CASSLVRGTYNEQFF
TGTGCCAGCAGCTTAGTAAGGGGGACATACAATGAGCAGTTCTTC
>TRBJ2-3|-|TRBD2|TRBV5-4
CASSLPGGSTDTQYF
TGTGCCAGCAGCTTACCCGGGGGGAGCACAGATACGCAGTATTTT
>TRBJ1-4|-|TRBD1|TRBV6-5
CASSSTGGEEKLFF
TGTGCCAGCAGTAGTACAGGGGGTGAAGAAAAACTGTTTTTT
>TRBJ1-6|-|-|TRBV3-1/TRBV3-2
CASSQGSSYNSPLHF
TGTGCCAGCAGCCAGGGGAGCTCCTATAATTCACCCCTCCACTTT
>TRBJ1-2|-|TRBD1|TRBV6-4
CASSLRGLVYGYTF
TGTGCCAGCAGTCTCAGGGGGCTTGTCTATGGCTACACCTTC